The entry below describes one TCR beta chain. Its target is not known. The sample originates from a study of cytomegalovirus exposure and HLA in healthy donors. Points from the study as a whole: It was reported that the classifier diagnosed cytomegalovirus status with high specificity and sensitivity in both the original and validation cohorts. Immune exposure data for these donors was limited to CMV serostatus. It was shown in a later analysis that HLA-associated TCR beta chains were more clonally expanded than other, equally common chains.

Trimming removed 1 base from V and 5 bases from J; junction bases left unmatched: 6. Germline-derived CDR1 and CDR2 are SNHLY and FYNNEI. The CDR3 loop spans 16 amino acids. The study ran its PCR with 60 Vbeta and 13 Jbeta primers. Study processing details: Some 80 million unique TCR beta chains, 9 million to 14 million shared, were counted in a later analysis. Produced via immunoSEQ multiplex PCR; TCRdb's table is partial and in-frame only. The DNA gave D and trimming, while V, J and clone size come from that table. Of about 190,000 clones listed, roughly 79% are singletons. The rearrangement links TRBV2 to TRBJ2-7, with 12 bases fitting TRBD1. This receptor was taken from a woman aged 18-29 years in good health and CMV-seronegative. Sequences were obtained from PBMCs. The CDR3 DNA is TGTGCCAGCAGTGAAGGGGGACAGGGGGCCTGGAACGAGCAGTACTTC. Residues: CASSEGGQGAWNEQYF.